Shown below are 29 T cell receptor beta chains from a single sample sequenced in a study of blood T cell repertoires in COVID-19. Only in-frame clones appear in the TCRdb table, and some are missing; sequencing was by immunoSEQ multiplex PCR. Among hundreds of thousands of clones listed, roughly 85% were seen once. The sequenced sample was PBMCs or T cells enriched from blood (not recorded which). Receptors originate from a middle-aged woman who had recovered from COVID-19.

The chain has TRBV27 and TRBJ2-1; D is perhaps TRBD1 (5 bases). The germline V gene has CDR1 MNHEY and CDR2 SMNVEV (reference sequence). The CDR3 is 14 amino acids. Between the trimmed V and J ends, which lost 2 bases and 8 bases, there was a span of 13 bases. CDR3 sequence reads: CASSLGLGVDEQFF. CDR3 bases: TGTGCCAGCAGTTTAGGGCTAGGGGTGGATGAGCAGTTCTTC.

This clone came up once. The J gene is TRBJ2-2, the V gene TRBV27, with 11 bases fitting TRBD1. The CDR3 has 17 residues. The germline gives CDR1 MNHEY, CDR2 SMNVEV (reference sequence). After removal of 5 bases from V and 5 bases from J, the junction contained 10 bases not matched to a gene. In DNA, the CDR3 is TGTGCCAGCAGTCCAAGGGGACAGGGGGTGGTGACCGGGGAGCTGTTTTTT. Amino acids: CASSPRGQGVVTGELFF.

The J gene is TRBJ1-2, the V gene TRBV7-9; possible D gene TRBD1, 6 bases. Germline loops: CDR1 SEHNR, CDR2 FQNEAQ (reference sequence). The V gene lost 0 bases and the J gene lost 4 bases, with 9 bases spanning the gap. The CDR3 length is 14 residues. CDR3 coding DNA: TGTGCCAGCAGCTTAGCGACAGGATCCTATGGCTACACCTTC. It specifies CASSLATGSYGYTF.

The rearrangement joins TRBV29-1 to TRBJ2-1; maybe TRBD1 (6 bases). The V and J ends lost 2 bases and 5 bases respectively, with 13 bases between them. The CDR3 loop spans 14 amino acids. Per germline, CDR1 SQVTM and CDR2 ANQGSEA. Here the CDR3 DNA reads TGCAGCGTTGAATCAGGGGCACGTAACAATGAGCAGTTCTTC. This codes for CSVESGARNNEQFF.

The chain's CDR3 is CASSPAIAGTDTQYF. In DNA form, the CDR3 reads TGTGCCAGCAGCCCCGCGATAGCGGGCACAGATACGCAGTATTTT. The chain recombines TRBV27 with TRBJ2-3, with a possible D match to TRBD2 (6 bases). V lost 6 bases and J 1 base, leaving 14 bases between the germline ends. The germline gives CDR1 MNHEY, CDR2 SMNVEV (reference sequence). The CDR3 has 15 residues.

The chain couples TRBV5-1 to TRBJ2-6; TRBD1 might be the D (5 bases). Germline V gene data show CDR1 as SGHRS and CDR2 as YFSETQ. The CDR3 runs 17 residues. The V and J ends lost 0 bases and 2 bases respectively, with 12 bases between them. The CDR3 here is CASSLAVDRTGANVLTF. The CDR3, as DNA: TGCGCCAGCAGCTTGGCGGTCGACAGAACTGGGGCCAACGTCCTGACTTTC.

The chain combines TRBV4-3 with TRBJ1-1, with no clear D. CDR3 length: 14 amino acids. Looked up from germline, CDR1 is LGHNA and CDR2 is YSLEER. Trimming pared 1 base from V and 6 bases from J, leaving 12 bases between. CDR3 in amino acids: CASSQGTRRSEAFF. The CDR3 DNA reads TGCGCCAGCAGCCAAGGGACGAGGAGGTCTGAAGCTTTCTTT.

The CDR3 here is CASRHRDSLTGELFF. The CDR3 DNA reads TGTGCCAGCAGGCACCGGGACAGTCTCACCGGGGAGCTGTTTTTT. V is TRBV5-4 and J is TRBJ2-2; 7 bases are a match to TRBD1. This CDR3 spans 15 amino acids. Germline CDR1 and CDR2: SGHNT and YYREEE (reference sequence). V lost 5 bases, J lost 4 bases, and 8 bases stayed unmatched.

The chain has TRBV7-6 and TRBJ2-1; D is perhaps TRBD2 (5 bases). Germline values: CDR1 SGHVS, CDR2 FNYEAQ. The CDR3 contains 15 residues. V lost 6 bases, J lost 4 bases, and 16 bases lay in between. The CDR3 DNA sequence: TGTGCCAGCAGACCTACGATACTAGTATACAATGAGCAGTTCTTC. Its protein is CASRPTILVYNEQFF. The complete variable domain, with remaining parts taken from reference TRBV7-6 and TRBJ2-1, reads GAGVSQSPRYKVTKRGQDVALRCDPISGHVSLYWYRQALGQGPEFLTYFNYEAQQDKSGLPNDRFSAERPEGSISTLTIQRTEQRDSAMYRCASRPTILVYNEQFFGPGTRLTVL.

V gene TRBV4-2 combines with J gene TRBJ2-7, with D maybe TRBD1 (6 bases). Trimming removed 4 bases at V and 7 bases at J, with 20 bases between. CDR1 is LGHNA, CDR2 YNFKEQ, per germline. The CDR3 has 15 amino acids. The CDR3 protein is CASSPPGTHASEQYF. As DNA, the CDR3 is TGTGCCAGCAGCCCCCCCGGGACACACGCCTCAGAGCAGTACTTC.

The table lists this clone with a count of one. This chain uses TRBV5-1 with TRBJ1-3; possibly TRBD1 for D (6 bases). V was cut by 4 bases and J by 0 bases, with 11 bases left in between. The CDR3 is made up of 15 amino acids. The germline CDR1 and CDR2 sequences are SGHRS and YFSETQ. CDR3 sequence reads: CASSPTGLSGNTIYF. In nucleotides, the CDR3 is TGCGCCAGCAGCCCCACAGGGCTCTCTGGAAACACCATATATTTT.

V usage is TRBV25-1 and J usage is TRBJ2-3; D gene uncertain. The V gene lost 7 bases and the J gene lost 6 bases, with 17 bases spanning the gap. CDR1 and CDR2 from the germline V gene are MGHDK and SYGVNS. The CDR3 length is 14 residues. As DNA, the CDR3 is TGTGCCAGCACCCAGGCAACTGGCGAGGATACGCAGTATTTT. Translated: CASTQATGEDTQYF. The entire variable domain, with the rest obtained from reference TRBV25-1 and TRBJ2-3, is as follows: EADIYQTPRYLVIGTGKKITLECSQTMGHDKMYWYQQDPGMELHLIHYSYGVNSTEKGDLSSESTVSRIRTEHFPLTLESARPSHTSQYLCASTQATGEDTQYFGPGTRLTVL.

CDR3 nucleotide sequence: TGTGCCAGCAGCTCAATTGACAGGACCTATGGCTACACCTTC. It translates to CASSSIDRTYGYTF. V is TRBV7-2 and J is TRBJ1-2, with D possibly TRBD1 on 6 matching bases. The germline gives CDR1 SGHTA, CDR2 FQGNSA. CDR3 length equals 14 residues. V was trimmed by 4 bases and J by 4 bases, leaving 13 bases between them.

V is TRBV5-5 and J is TRBJ1-4; TRBD1 might be the D (6 bases). V was trimmed by 1 base and J by 2 bases, leaving 6 bases between them. Germline V gene data show CDR1 as SGHKS and CDR2 as YYEKEE (reference sequence). The CDR3 contains 14 residues. CDR3 coding DNA: TGTGCCAGCAGCTTGACAGGGACTAATGAAAAACTGTTTTTT. This translates into CASSLTGTNEKLFF.

The rearrangement links TRBV7-2 to TRBJ2-1; 10 bases are shared with TRBD1. The germline V gene encodes CDR1 SGHTA and CDR2 FQGNSA. This CDR3 contains 14 residues. V shed 5 bases, J shed 8 bases, and the junction held 6 bases outside the gene matches. The CDR3 sequence: CASSPDRGQDEQFF. Here the CDR3 DNA reads TGTGCCAGCAGCCCCGACAGGGGGCAAGATGAGCAGTTCTTC.

This clone was counted a single time. The chain is built from TRBV28 and TRBJ1-1, with TRBD1 matching over 7 bases. With 3 bases clipped from V and 0 bases from J, the junction kept 7 bases outside the gene matches. The CDR3 loop spans 16 amino acids. Per the germline V gene, CDR1 is MDHEN and CDR2 is SYDVKM. The CDR3 is CASSFTGQHMNTEAFF. Written as DNA, the CDR3 is TGTGCCAGCAGTTTCACGGGACAGCACATGAACACTGAAGCTTTCTTT. Based on the CDR3 plus reference TRBV28 and TRBJ1-1, the full variable domain is DVKVTQSSRYLVKRTGEKVFLECVQDMDHENMFWYRQDPGLGLRLIYFSYDVKMKEKGDIPEGYSVSREKKERFSLILESASTNQTSMYLCASSFTGQHMNTEAFFGQGTRLTVV.

The genes are TRBV24-1 and TRBJ2-5; TRBD2 matches at 10 bases. There are 17 residues in the CDR3. V gave up 4 bases and J gave up 3 bases; unmatched junction bases: 10. Germline CDR1 is KGHDR and CDR2 is SFDVKD. The CDR3 DNA is TGTGCCACCAGTGACCCCATAGCGGGAGGTCTTAAAGAGACCCAGTACTTC. Translated: CATSDPIAGGLKETQYF.

This clone appeared once. The rearrangement uses TRBV10-3 and TRBJ2-5, with a weak D call TRBD2 (5 bases). V was clipped by 6 bases and J by 7 bases, with 9 bases between them. Germline CDR1 and CDR2: ENHRY and SYGVKD. The CDR3 loop spans 11 amino acids. CDR3 sequence reads: CAISREGTQYF. The CDR3 DNA follows: TGTGCCATCAGCCGGGAAGGGACCCAGTACTTC.

The V gene is TRBV6-5, the J gene TRBJ1-5; a weak D match, TRBD1 (6 bases). Per germline, CDR1 MNHEY and CDR2 SVGAGI. The CDR3 length is 13 residues. V gave up 6 bases and J gave up 4 bases, with 10 bases separating them. CDR3 nucleotides: TGTGCCAGCAGCTTCACAGGGAATCAGCCCCAGCATTTT. Translated, it gives CASSFTGNQPQHF.

The chain uses TRBV7-8 and TRBJ1-1; no clear D gene. Per germline, CDR1 SGHVS and CDR2 FQNEAQ. The CDR3 runs to 14 residues. Trimming stripped 1 base from V and 5 bases from J, with 11 bases between. The CDR3 DNA reads as TGTGCCAGCAGCTTAGAAAGTCGAGGGACTGAAGCTTTCTTT. The encoded protein is CASSLESRGTEAFF.

The rearrangement links TRBV6-5 to TRBJ1-1; 8 bases are shared with TRBD1. Trimming took 5 bases from V and 1 from J; bases not matched to a gene: 3. Per the germline V gene, CDR1 is MNHEY and CDR2 is SVGAGI. This CDR3 is 14 amino acids long. This chain's CDR3 is CASSPGTGNTEAFF. The CDR3 coding sequence is TGTGCCAGCAGTCCCGGGACAGGGAACACTGAAGCTTTCTTT.

V is TRBV28 and J is TRBJ1-5; 8 bases align to TRBD1. Germline loops: CDR1 MDHEN, CDR2 SYDVKM. The CDR3 is made up of 16 amino acids. Trimming removed 7 bases from V and 3 bases from J; junction bases left unmatched: 11. This CDR3 is CASTSVSRGPNQPQHF. Here the CDR3 DNA reads TGTGCCAGCACCTCAGTATCCAGGGGGCCCAATCAGCCCCAGCATTTT.

The V call is TRBV6-4, the J call TRBJ2-1; D unclear. The CDR3 runs to 11 residues. Germline-derived CDR1 and CDR2 are MRHNA and SNTAGT. V dropped 6 bases and J dropped 10 bases, with 10 bases sitting between them. Here the CDR3 DNA reads TGTGCCAGCAGACCACGGTACGAGCAGTTCTTC. Amino acid sequence: CASRPRYEQFF.

The chain employs TRBV6-5 and TRBJ2-7; 11 bases line up with TRBD2. With 4 bases clipped from V and 6 bases from J, the junction kept 8 bases outside the gene matches. The CDR3 is 15 residues long. CDR1 is MNHEY, CDR2 SVGAGI, per germline. CDR3 nucleotides: TGTGCCAGCAGTTCCCCCAGGACTAGCGGGCCCGAGCAGTACTTC. It encodes CASSSPRTSGPEQYF.

The V and J genes are TRBV6-6 and TRBJ1-2; weak D call: TRBD1 (6 bases). The CDR3 totals 12 residues. CDR1 is MNHNY, CDR2 SVGAGI, per germline (reference sequence). V lost 2 bases, J lost 6 bases, and 7 bases lay in between. For the CDR3, the DNA is TGTGCCAGCAGTTACGCAGGGGATGGCTACACCTTC. Translation gives CASSYAGDGYTF.

The CDR3, as DNA: TGTGCCAGCAGCTTGGCGGGTCCTCTCACCGGGGGGGTGCAGTACTTC. The encoded protein is CASSLAGPLTGGVQYF. V and J are TRBV5-4 and TRBJ2-7; 8 nucleotides match TRBD2. V lost 0 bases and J lost 9; bases outside the gene matches: 14. The CDR3 extends over 16 amino acids. Germline loops: CDR1 SGHNT, CDR2 YYREEE (reference sequence). Drawing the rest from reference TRBV5-4 and TRBJ2-7, the complete variable domain is ETGVTQSPTHLIKTRGQQVTLRCSSQSGHNTVSWYQQALGQGPQFIFQYYREEENGRGNFPPRFSGLQFPNYSSELNVNALELDDSALYLCASSLAGPLTGGVQYFGPGTRLTVT.

The V and J genes are TRBV18 and TRBJ2-2; D possibly corresponds to TRBD1 (5 bases). The germline gives CDR1 KGHSH, CDR2 LQKENI. CDR3 length: 15 amino acids. V lost 4 bases, J lost 0 bases, and 9 bases lay in between. CDR3 sequence (DNA): TGTGCCAGCTCACTCGGACACGCGAACACCGGGGAGCTGTTTTTT. This codes for CASSLGHANTGELFF.

The V gene is TRBV6-1, the J gene TRBJ1-6; D unclear. This CDR3 region has 16 residues. Between the trimmed V and J ends, which lost 2 bases and 9 bases, there was a span of 17 bases. Germline CDR1 is MNHNS and CDR2 is SASEGT. CDR3 residues: CASSEPPLTWSSPLHF. CDR3 coding DNA: TGTGCCAGCAGTGAACCCCCCCTAACTTGGAGTTCACCCCTCCACTTT.

This sequence joins TRBV27 and TRBJ1-5; no definite D call. The CDR3 length is 16 residues. Germline CDR1 and CDR2: MNHEY and SMNVEV (reference sequence). Trimming stripped 6 bases from V and 1 base from J, with 16 bases between. CDR3 bases: TGTGCCAGCAGGGATCTGGGAGGGTTGAGCAATCAGCCCCAGCATTTT. Its translation: CASRDLGGLSNQPQHF.